The 28 T cell receptor beta chains in this list originate from one sample, sequenced in a study of T cells after posttransplantation cyclophosphamide. The protocol was immunoSEQ multiplex PCR, while the TCRdb copy is restricted to in-frame clones and leaves out a portion. Among 9,000 to 9,500 clones listed, over 95% were seen once. Material for sequencing was naive CD8+ T cells sorted from PBMCs. These receptors were obtained from a man aged 50 to 59 in good health, CMV-negative, and a related stem cell transplant donor.

This chain joins TRBV5-1 and TRBJ2-1; 7 bases align to TRBD2. Looked up from germline, CDR1 is SGHRS and CDR2 is YFSETQ. Unmatched junction bases numbered 12, after V lost 8 bases and J lost 4 bases. The CDR3 runs 15 residues. The CDR3, as DNA: TGCGCCAGTTACCCGACGGCTAGCGGATACAATGAGCAGTTCTTC. The encoded protein is CASYPTASGYNEQFF.

The chain links TRBV4-3 to TRBJ2-3, with 7 bases lining up with TRBD1. This CDR3 comprises 15 residues. The J segment lost 6 bases and the V segment lost 1 base, leaving 7 bases of the junction unmatched. Germline CDR1 reads LGHNA; CDR2 reads YSLEER. CDR3: CASSQVWTGGDTQYF. In DNA, the CDR3 is TGCGCCAGCAGCCAAGTATGGACAGGCGGGGATACGCAGTATTTT.

The chain joins TRBV11-1 to TRBJ2-1, with 7 nucleotides matching TRBD2. V was pared by 2 bases and J by 5 bases, with 3 bases of the junction left unmatched. The CDR3 has 14 amino acids. Per the germline V gene, CDR1 is SGHAT and CDR2 is FQDESV (reference sequence). The CDR3, as DNA: TGTGCCAGCAGCTTAACTAGCGAGAACAATGAGCAGTTCTTC. Amino acid sequence: CASSLTSENNEQFF.

Here the CDR3 DNA reads TGTGCCAGCAGTGAAGGACAGGGGGGTTACAATGAGCAGTTCTTC. It is translated as CASSEGQGGYNEQFF. This rearrangement joins TRBV6-1 to TRBJ2-1, with 9 nucleotides matching TRBD1. This CDR3 is 15 amino acids long. With V trimmed by 1 base and J by 4 bases, 2 bases remained unmatched. Germline-derived CDR1 and CDR2 are MNHNS and SASEGT.

The chain joins TRBV7-3 to TRBJ2-7; 7 bases match TRBD1. V lost 6 bases to trimming and J lost 6 bases; unmatched junction nucleotides: 14. CDR3 length: 15 amino acids. Germline loops: CDR1 SGHTA, CDR2 FQGTGA. DNA of the CDR3: TGTGCCAGCAGTAACTGGGTGCGACAGGGTGGCGAGCAGTACTTC. Translation: CASSNWVRQGGEQYF. The whole variable domain, remainder taken from reference TRBV7-3 and TRBJ2-7, is GAGVSQTPSNKVTEKGKYVELRCDPISGHTALYWYRQSLGQGPEFLIYFQGTGAADDSGLPNDRFFAVRPEGSVSTLKIQRTERGDSAVYLCASSNWVRQGGEQYFGPGTRLTVT.

The chain has TRBV10-3 and TRBJ1-1, with D possibly matching TRBD1 (5 bases). Trimming shortened V by 5 bases and J by 7 bases, and 23 bases separated the two germline ends. The CDR3 spans 16 residues. The V gene's germline CDR1 is ENHRY and CDR2 SYGVKD. The CDR3 protein is CAISRGGLGREYEAFF. The DNA of the CDR3 is TGTGCCATCAGTCGGGGGGGGTTAGGCAGGGAGTATGAAGCTTTCTTT.

The genes are TRBV4-3 and TRBJ2-3, with 10 bases that match TRBD2. The junction had 1 base not matched to a gene; V was cut back by 0 bases and J by 4 bases. Germline assignment: CDR1 LGHNA and CDR2 YSLEER. The CDR3 is 15 residues long. The CDR3 DNA reads as TGCGCCAGCAGCCAAGAAGGGACTAGCGCAGATACGCAGTATTTT. This gives the protein CASSQEGTSADTQYF.

The chain uses TRBV19 and TRBJ2-6; 7 bases are a match to TRBD1. This CDR3 is 16 amino acids long. Trimming removed 7 bases from V and 2 bases from J; junction bases left unmatched: 8. CDR1 and CDR2 (germline): LNHDA, SQIVND (reference sequence). The CDR3 sequence is CASNPGQLPGANVLTF. CDR3 nucleotide sequence: TGTGCCAGTAACCCGGGACAGCTCCCTGGGGCCAACGTCCTGACTTTC.

This clone came up once. The chain employs TRBV7-3 and TRBJ2-3; D is uncertain. CDR1 SGHTA and CDR2 FQGTGA come from the germline V gene. The CDR3 loop spans 13 amino acids. V was pared by 5 bases and J by 6 bases, with 12 bases between. The CDR3: CASSPKTWDTQYF. For the CDR3, the DNA is TGTGCCAGCAGCCCAAAGACTTGGGATACGCAGTATTTT.

The gene calls are TRBV11-3 and TRBJ1-1; perhaps TRBD1 as D (5 bases). The germline CDR1 and CDR2 sequences are SGHNT and YENEEA. V lost 3 bases and J 5 bases, leaving 10 bases between the germline ends. The CDR3 has 13 residues. The DNA of the CDR3 is TGTGCCAGCAGCTTCGAAAGGGGAACTGAAGCTTTCTTT. Translating gives CASSFERGTEAFF.

V gene TRBV19 combines with J gene TRBJ2-3; 11 positions agree with TRBD2. V dropped 6 bases and J dropped 4; count of bases not matched to a gene: 12. CDR1 is LNHDA and CDR2 is SQIVND in the germline V gene (reference sequence). The CDR3 totals 17 residues. CDR3 sequence (DNA): TGTGCCAGTAGCCCTAGCGGGGGGCTAAGCGGTGCAGATACGCAGTATTTT. Translation gives CASSPSGGLSGADTQYF. The whole variable domain, remainder taken from reference TRBV19 and TRBJ2-3, is DGGITQSPKYLFRKEGQNVTLSCEQNLNHDAMYWYRQDPGQGLRLIYYSQIVNDFQKGDIAEGYSVSREKKESFPLTVTSAQKNPTAFYLCASSPSGGLSGADTQYFGPGTRLTVL.

The rearrangement joins TRBV5-6 to TRBJ2-1; tentative D call: TRBD1 (5 bases). Germline V gene data show CDR1 as SGHDT and CDR2 as YYEEEE. The V end lost 4 bases, the J end lost 2 bases, and 13 bases lay between the germline ends. CDR3 length: 15 residues. CDR3 DNA: TGTGCCAGCAGCAACTCCCCAGGGCCCTACAATGAGCAGTTCTTC. Translated: CASSNSPGPYNEQFF.

This chain links TRBV9 with TRBJ2-7; D uncertain. The CDR3 is 15 amino acids. V was clipped by 0 bases and J by 3 bases, with 13 bases between them. The germline gives CDR1 SGDLS, CDR2 YYNGEE. CDR3 protein: CASSVGTPGSYEQYF. The CDR3 DNA is TGTGCCAGCAGCGTAGGCACCCCAGGAAGCTACGAGCAGTACTTC.

The V and J genes are TRBV19 and TRBJ2-7; 8 nucleotides agree with TRBD1. Trimming at V came to 4 bases and at J to 2 bases, leaving 7 bases not matched to a gene. Germline CDR1 reads LNHDA; CDR2 reads SQIVND (reference sequence). The CDR3 covers 15 residues. The CDR3 spells CASSKDRDLTYEQYF. The CDR3 DNA reads as TGTGCCAGTAGTAAGGACAGGGACCTTACCTACGAGCAGTACTTC. Complete variable domain (other parts from reference TRBV19 and TRBJ2-7): DGGITQSPKYLFRKEGQNVTLSCEQNLNHDAMYWYRQDPGQGLRLIYYSQIVNDFQKGDIAEGYSVSREKKESFPLTVTSAQKNPTAFYLCASSKDRDLTYEQYFGPGTRLTVT.

The gene calls are TRBV5-1 and TRBJ2-7, with no clear D. The germline V gene has CDR1 SGHRS and CDR2 YFSETQ. With 1 base removed from V and 4 bases from J, the gap between germline ends came to 6 bases. This CDR3 is 12 amino acids long. CDR3 sequence: CASSLRRYEQYF. DNA of the CDR3: TGCGCCAGCAGCTTGAGGAGATACGAGCAGTACTTC.

This clone was observed a single time. This chain connects TRBV6-1 to TRBJ1-1; D possibly corresponds to TRBD1 (6 bases). There are 18 residues in the CDR3. Trimming cost V 0 bases and J 1 base, with 18 bases left between them. Germline-derived CDR1 and CDR2 are MNHNS and SASEGT. DNA for the CDR3: TGTGCCAGCAGTGAAGCAAAGGGAACAGGGCGATGGAACACTGAAGCTTTCTTT. Translated: CASSEAKGTGRWNTEAFF.

DNA for the CDR3: TGCGCCAGCAGCGTCGAGGGCAATCAGCCCCAGCATTTT. This codes for CASSVEGNQPQHF. J is TRBJ1-5 and V is TRBV5-1, with D hard to call. The CDR3 spans 13 residues. The germline V gene encodes CDR1 SGHRS and CDR2 YFSETQ. V was cut by 4 bases and J by 2 bases, with 7 bases left in between.

This clone occurred once. This chain uses TRBV9 with TRBJ1-1; maybe TRBD1 (6 bases). CDR1 and CDR2 from the germline V gene are SGDLS and YYNGEE. V was pared by 2 bases and J by 7 bases, with 15 bases between. This CDR3 contains 14 residues. Here the CDR3 reads CASSVEGDWGEAFF. CDR3 DNA: TGTGCCAGCAGCGTTGAGGGGGATTGGGGTGAAGCTTTCTTT. Full variable domain (remainder filled in from reference TRBV9 and TRBJ1-1): DSGVTQTPKHLITATGQRVTLRCSPRSGDLSVYWYQQSLDQGLQFLIQYYNGEERAKGNILERFSAQQFPDLHSELNLSSLELGDSALYFCASSVEGDWGEAFFGQGTRLTVV.

The chain employs TRBV7-9 and TRBJ2-1; 11 bases fit TRBD2. Germline lookup yields CDR1 SEHNR and CDR2 FQNEAQ (reference sequence). V lost 5 bases, J lost 5 bases, and 5 bases stayed unmatched. The CDR3 has 15 amino acids. The CDR3 sequence: CASSVTSGIDNEQFF. CDR3 nucleotides: TGTGCCAGCAGCGTGACTAGCGGGATTGACAATGAGCAGTTCTTC.

Here the CDR3 reads CASSSAFKTGNYEQYF. CDR3 in DNA: TGTGCCAGCAGCTCCGCTTTTAAAACAGGGAATTACGAGCAGTACTTC. The chain combines TRBV7-6 with TRBJ2-7; the D gene is possibly TRBD1 (6 bases). The CDR3 has 16 residues. With 4 bases removed from V and 4 bases from J, the gap between germline ends came to 20 bases. CDR1 is SGHVS and CDR2 is FNYEAQ in the germline V gene.

This chain uses TRBV7-9 with TRBJ2-7; 7 bases are shared with TRBD1. The length of the CDR3 is 15 residues. Germline values: CDR1 SEHNR, CDR2 FQNEAQ (reference sequence). J was trimmed by 1 base and V by 1 base; bases with no gene match: 4. The CDR3 loop is CASSLGRQGSYEQYF. The CDR3 DNA sequence: TGTGCCAGCAGCTTAGGGCGACAGGGTTCCTACGAGCAGTACTTC.

The genes are TRBV9 and TRBJ2-1; 14 bases match TRBD2. The CDR3 extends over 15 amino acids. J was trimmed by 7 bases and V by 6 bases; bases with no gene match: 6. CDR1 SGDLS and CDR2 YYNGEE come from the germline V gene. CDR3 nucleotides: TGTGCCAGCAAGCACGGGACTAGCGGGAGTAATGAGCAGTTCTTC. This sequence encodes CASKHGTSGSNEQFF.

The chain employs TRBV7-6 and TRBJ2-5; D not resolved. Per the germline V gene, CDR1 is SGHVS and CDR2 is FNYEAQ. The CDR3 sequence is 16 residues long. Deletions cut 5 bases from V and 3 bases from J, with 19 bases between. The CDR3 nucleotides are TGTGCCAGCAGCACAGTCCCCCTTGGCAGCAAAGAGACCCAGTACTTC. Its protein is CASSTVPLGSKETQYF. The full variable domain, rest sourced from reference TRBV7-6 and TRBJ2-5, is GAGVSQSPRYKVTKRGQDVALRCDPISGHVSLYWYRQALGQGPEFLTYFNYEAQQDKSGLPNDRFSAERPEGSISTLTIQRTEQRDSAMYRCASSTVPLGSKETQYFGPGTRLLVL.

The rearrangement uses TRBV2 and TRBJ2-1; 8 positions match TRBD2. This CDR3 has 17 residues. The V and J ends lost 5 bases and 4 bases, in that order; junction bases with no gene match: 13. CDR1 SNHLY and CDR2 FYNNEI come from the germline V gene. This CDR3 is CASSISGTSGGYNEQFF. The CDR3 DNA reads TGTGCCAGCAGTATCTCCGGGACTAGTGGGGGGTACAATGAGCAGTTCTTC.

The chain carries TRBV19 and TRBJ2-5, with 10 bases matching TRBD2. The last part of the DNA fits TRBJ2-7 better; the J call may be wrong. Germline loops: CDR1 LNHDA, CDR2 SQIVND (reference sequence). This CDR3 has 14 residues. This CDR3 is CASSSGLAINEQYF. DNA for the CDR3: TGTGCCAGTAGTTCGGGACTAGCGATAAACGAGCAGTACTTC.

This rearrangement joins TRBV5-5 to TRBJ2-1, with 7 bases that match TRBD1. This CDR3 is 15 amino acids long. Losses at the gene ends were 2 bases for V and 2 bases for J; bases not matched to a gene: 4. Germline-derived CDR1 and CDR2 are SGHKS and YYEKEE (reference sequence). This CDR3 reads CASSLYRGPYNEQFF. The CDR3 DNA reads TGTGCCAGCAGCTTATACAGGGGCCCCTACAATGAGCAGTTCTTC.

The V and J genes are TRBV5-4 and TRBJ1-5, with TRBD1 matching 10 bases. Germline V CDR1 and CDR2: SGHNT, YYREEE (reference sequence). The CDR3 length is 15 residues. Losses at the gene ends were 4 bases for V and 4 bases for J; bases not matched to a gene: 5. The CDR3 loop reads CASSRGTGANQPQHF. CDR3 nucleotides: TGTGCCAGCAGCAGGGGGACAGGGGCTAATCAGCCCCAGCATTTT. The entire variable domain, with the rest obtained from reference TRBV5-4 and TRBJ1-5, is as follows: ETGVTQSPTHLIKTRGQQVTLRCSSQSGHNTVSWYQQALGQGPQFIFQYYREEENGRGNFPPRFSGLQFPNYSSELNVNALELDDSALYLCASSRGTGANQPQHFGDGTRLSIL.

V usage is TRBV7-9 and J usage is TRBJ2-5, with D perhaps matching TRBD2 (6 bases). The CDR3 runs 16 residues. Trimming stripped 2 bases from V and 2 bases from J, with 15 bases between. Germline V lookup: CDR1 SEHNR, CDR2 FQNEAQ (reference sequence). CDR3 amino acids: CASSLFSGRGQETQYF. The CDR3 DNA reads as TGTGCCAGCAGCTTATTTTCCGGGAGAGGGCAAGAGACCCAGTACTTC.